This entry concerns a single T cell receptor (beta chain). Per the original data handling: Reference gene primer amplification yielded estimated nucleated cell counts. Profiling relied on immunoSEQ multiplex PCR, and the TCRdb table lists in-frame clones only, not all of them. Clonal size and the V and J genes are those of that table, whereas D and trimming came from the DNA. The repertoire has about 220,000 clones, approximately 84% of them found once; the top ten carry 3% to 3.5%. The data were taken from a study of blood T cell repertoires in COVID-19. Study-level information: COVID-19 samples collected from the United States, Italy and Spain covered acute and convalescent phases. T cells, B-cell-depleted T cells, or PBMCs provided the cDNA or gDNA that served as material.

From germline, CDR1 is SGHVS and CDR2 FNYEAQ. This CDR3 is 15 amino acids long. V gave up 3 bases and J gave up 3 bases; unmatched junction bases: 7. The sequenced material came from peripheral blood. The sequence came from a young woman who had recovered from COVID-19. J is TRBJ1-2 and V is TRBV7-6; 7 positions match TRBD1. The CDR3 DNA sequence: TGTGCCAGCAGCTTTCCGAGGGGGCTTGACTATGGCTACACCTTC. Translated, it gives CASSFPRGLDYGYTF.